These 8 T cell receptor beta chains were sequenced from one sample in a study of shared clonotypes between healthy human individuals. Some clones are missing from TCRdb's copy, which holds only in-frame ones; the method was immunoSEQ multiplex PCR. The repertoire consists of fewer than 650,000 clones, with 76% occurring once and the leading ten covering under 15%. Sequencing input: PBMCs. The receptor source for this set is a woman aged 40 to 50 in good health. Some clones in this sample may be carry-over from other donors' samples.

This rearrangement joins TRBV28 to TRBJ1-5; TRBD1 matches 7 bases. Germline assignment: CDR1 MDHEN and CDR2 SYDVKM. The CDR3 loop spans 17 amino acids. The V and J ends lost 5 bases and 4 bases, in that order; junction bases with no gene match: 14. CDR3 nucleotides: TGTGCCAGCAGTCCCCGACAGGGAGGGGGGGAGAATCAGCCCCAGCATTTT. It yields the protein CASSPRQGGGENQPQHF.

This rearrangement joins TRBV7-2 to TRBJ1-4, with a weak D call TRBD1 (5 bases). CDR1 and CDR2 (germline): SGHTA, FQGNSA. The CDR3 totals 14 residues. Trimming left V 3 bases short and J 2 bases short, with 7 bases between. The DNA of the CDR3 is TGTGCCAGCAGCTTCCGGGGGACTAATGAAAAACTGTTTTTT. It is translated as CASSFRGTNEKLFF.

The chain links TRBV28 to TRBJ2-3; 9 bases map to TRBD2. The CDR3 has 14 amino acids. The germline V gene encodes CDR1 MDHEN and CDR2 SYDVKM. V lost 7 bases to trimming and J lost 3 bases; unmatched junction nucleotides: 5. This chain's CDR3 is CASTLAGLTDTQYF. The DNA of the CDR3 is TGTGCCAGCACCCTAGCGGGATTGACAGATACGCAGTATTTT.

This clone was seen just once. The J gene is TRBJ2-5, the V gene TRBV29-1; 7 bases fit TRBD2. TRBJ2-7 explains the end of the DNA better; the J call may be wrong. Germline V gene sequence: CDR1 SQVTM, CDR2 ANQGSEA. The CDR3 spans 15 residues. The CDR3: CSVEDTPSGRAEQYF. CDR3 DNA: TGCAGCGTTGAAGATACCCCTAGCGGAAGGGCCGAGCAGTACTTC.

This chain links TRBV18 with TRBJ2-7; 8 bases are a match to TRBD1. J lost 5 bases, V lost 4 bases, and 10 bases had no gene match. The CDR3 has 15 residues. Germline CDR1 reads KGHSH; CDR2 reads LQKENI. The DNA of the CDR3 is TGTGCCAGCTCACTCATGACAGGGGATGAGGACGAGCAGTACTTC. Residues: CASSLMTGDEDEQYF.

The chain has TRBV19 and TRBJ2-3; 8 nucleotides align to TRBD2. The CDR3 has 18 amino acids. The V gene's germline CDR1 is LNHDA and CDR2 SQIVND (reference sequence). V was clipped by 6 bases and J by 4 bases; unmatched bases: 18. CDR3 DNA sequence: TGTGCCAGTAGCCCGGACATATTAAGCGGGAGAGGTCCAGATACGCAGTATTTT. Protein: CASSPDILSGRGPDTQYF.

This clone was observed a few times. The chain employs TRBV7-7 and TRBJ2-5; a weak D match, TRBD2 (6 bases). CDR3 size: 15 residues. Germline-derived CDR1 and CDR2 are SSHAT and FNYEAQ (reference sequence). V was cut by 5 bases and J by 1 base, with 14 bases left in between. CDR3 sequence reads: CASSPGVGIQETQYF. As DNA, the CDR3 is TGTGCCAGCAGCCCGGGGGTAGGGATCCAAGAGACCCAGTACTTC.

Only a few counts were recorded for this clone. One junction end does not reproduce the germline sequence, and a read error may be involved. The chain joins TRBV27 to TRBJ1-4; weak D call: TRBD1 (6 bases). CDR3 length: 12 residues. The germline V gene encodes CDR1 MNHEY and CDR2 SMNVEV (reference sequence). CDR3: CASSLRAQGTDF. The CDR3, as DNA: TGTGCCAGCAGTTTAAGGGCCCAGGGGACCGATTTT.